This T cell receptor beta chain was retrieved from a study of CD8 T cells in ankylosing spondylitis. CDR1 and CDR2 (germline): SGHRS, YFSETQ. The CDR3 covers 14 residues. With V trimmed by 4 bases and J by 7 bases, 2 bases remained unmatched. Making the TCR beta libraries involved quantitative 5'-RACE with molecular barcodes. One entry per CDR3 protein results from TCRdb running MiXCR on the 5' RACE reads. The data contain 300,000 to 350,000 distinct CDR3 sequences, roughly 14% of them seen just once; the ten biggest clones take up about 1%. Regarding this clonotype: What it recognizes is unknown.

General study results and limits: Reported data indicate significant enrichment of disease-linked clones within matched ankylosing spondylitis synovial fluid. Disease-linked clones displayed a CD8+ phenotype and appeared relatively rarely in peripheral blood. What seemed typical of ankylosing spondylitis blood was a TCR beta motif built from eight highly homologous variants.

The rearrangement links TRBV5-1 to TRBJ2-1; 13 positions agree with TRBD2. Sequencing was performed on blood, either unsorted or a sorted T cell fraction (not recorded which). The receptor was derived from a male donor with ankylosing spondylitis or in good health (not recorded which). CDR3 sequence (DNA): TGCGCCAGCAGCGGACTAGCGGGGGCTAATGAGCAGTTCTTC. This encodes CASSGLAGANEQFF.